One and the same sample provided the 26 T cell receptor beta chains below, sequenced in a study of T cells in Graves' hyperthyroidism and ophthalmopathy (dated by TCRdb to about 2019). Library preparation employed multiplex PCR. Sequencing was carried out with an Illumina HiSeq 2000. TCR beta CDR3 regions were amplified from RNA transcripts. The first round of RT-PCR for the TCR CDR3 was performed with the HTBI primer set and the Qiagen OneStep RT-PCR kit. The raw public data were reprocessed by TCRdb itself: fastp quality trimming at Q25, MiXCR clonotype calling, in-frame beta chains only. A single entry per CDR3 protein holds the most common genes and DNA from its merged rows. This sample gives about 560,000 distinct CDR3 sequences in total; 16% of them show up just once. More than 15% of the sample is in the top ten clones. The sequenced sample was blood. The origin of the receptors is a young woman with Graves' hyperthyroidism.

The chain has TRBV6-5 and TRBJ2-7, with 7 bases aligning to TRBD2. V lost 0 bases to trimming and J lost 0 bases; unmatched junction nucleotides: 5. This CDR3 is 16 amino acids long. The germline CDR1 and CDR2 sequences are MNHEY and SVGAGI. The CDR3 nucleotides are TGTGCCAGCAGTTACTCGACAGCGGGAAGCTCCTACGAGCAGTACTTC. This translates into CASSYSTAGSSYEQYF.

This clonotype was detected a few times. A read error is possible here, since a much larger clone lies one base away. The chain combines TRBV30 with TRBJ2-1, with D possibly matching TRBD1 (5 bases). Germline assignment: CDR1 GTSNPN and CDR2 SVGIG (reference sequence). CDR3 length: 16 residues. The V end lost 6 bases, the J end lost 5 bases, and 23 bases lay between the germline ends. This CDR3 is CACPKLGQPGHNEQFF. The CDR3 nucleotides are TGTGCCTGCCCCAAATTGGGGCAGCCAGGCCACAATGAGCAGTTCTTC.

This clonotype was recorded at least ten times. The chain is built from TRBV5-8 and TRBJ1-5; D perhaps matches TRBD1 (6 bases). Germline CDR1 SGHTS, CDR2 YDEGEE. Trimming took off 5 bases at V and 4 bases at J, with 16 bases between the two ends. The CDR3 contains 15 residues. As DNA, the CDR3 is TGTGCCAGCAGGGAGACAGGTGGCTGGAATCAGCCCCAGCATTTT. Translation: CASRETGGWNQPQHF.

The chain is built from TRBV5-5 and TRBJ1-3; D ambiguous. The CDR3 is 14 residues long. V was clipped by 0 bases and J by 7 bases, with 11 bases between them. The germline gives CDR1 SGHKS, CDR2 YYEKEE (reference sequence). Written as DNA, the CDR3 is TGTGCCAGCAGCTTGGCTCGGCCGCCGAACACCATATATTTT. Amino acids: CASSLARPPNTIYF.

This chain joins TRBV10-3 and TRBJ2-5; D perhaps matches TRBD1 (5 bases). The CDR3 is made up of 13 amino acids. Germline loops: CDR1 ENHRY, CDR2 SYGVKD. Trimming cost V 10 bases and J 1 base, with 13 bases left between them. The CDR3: CASAMTVQETQYF. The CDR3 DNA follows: TGTGCCAGCGCAATGACAGTCCAAGAGACCCAGTACTTC.

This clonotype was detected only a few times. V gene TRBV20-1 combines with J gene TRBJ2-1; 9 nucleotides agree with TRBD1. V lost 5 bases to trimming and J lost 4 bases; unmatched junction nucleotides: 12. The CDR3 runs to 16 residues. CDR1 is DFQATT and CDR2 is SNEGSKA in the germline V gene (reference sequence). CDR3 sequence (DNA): TGCAGTGCTGACACCACCGGGACAGGGCTTTACAATGAGCAGTTCTTC. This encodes CSADTTGTGLYNEQFF.

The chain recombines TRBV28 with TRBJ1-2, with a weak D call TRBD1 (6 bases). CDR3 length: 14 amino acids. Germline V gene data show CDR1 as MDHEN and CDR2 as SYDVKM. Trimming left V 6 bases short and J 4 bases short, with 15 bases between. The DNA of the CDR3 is TGTGCCAGCAGCATAGGGGGGGCGGGCTATGGCTACACCTTC. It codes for CASSIGGAGYGYTF.

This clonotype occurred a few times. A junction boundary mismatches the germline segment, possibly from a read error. CDR3: CSASSRGAPYNGQFF. The CDR3 region has the DNA TGCAGTGCTAGTTCGAGGGGAGCCCCCTACAATGGGCAGTTCTTC. The chain joins TRBV20-1 to TRBJ2-1, with D perhaps assigned TRBD1 or TRBD2 (5 bases each). Germline V gives CDR1 DFQATT, CDR2 SNEGSKA (reference sequence). There are 15 residues in the CDR3.

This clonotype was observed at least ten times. CDR3: CASSLADSPYGYTF. The CDR3, as DNA: TGTGCCAGCAGCTTAGCAGACAGCCCCTATGGCTACACCTTC. The V call is TRBV7-9, the J call TRBJ1-2; D is possibly TRBD1 (5 bases). CDR3 length: 14 amino acids. Germline CDR1 is SEHNR and CDR2 is FQNEAQ (reference sequence). V lost 0 bases and J lost 4, with 9 bases in between.

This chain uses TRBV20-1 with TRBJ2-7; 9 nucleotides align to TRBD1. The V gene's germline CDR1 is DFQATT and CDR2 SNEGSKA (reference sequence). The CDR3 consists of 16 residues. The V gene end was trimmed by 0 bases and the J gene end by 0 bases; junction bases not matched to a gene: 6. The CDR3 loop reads CSARDFRQGGSYEQYF. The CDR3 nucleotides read TGCAGTGCTAGAGATTTTAGACAGGGGGGCTCCTACGAGCAGTACTTC.

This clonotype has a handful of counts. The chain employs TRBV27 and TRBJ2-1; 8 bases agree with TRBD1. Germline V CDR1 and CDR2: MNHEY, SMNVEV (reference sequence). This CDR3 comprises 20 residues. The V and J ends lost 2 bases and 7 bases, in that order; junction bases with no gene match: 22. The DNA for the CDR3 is TGTGCCAGCAGTTTACTCCGGACAGGGCTAGCAGGAGGTCGGGGGAATGAGCAGTTCTTC. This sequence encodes CASSLLRTGLAGGRGNEQFF.

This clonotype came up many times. DNA for the CDR3: TGTGCCACCAGTGCGGCGGGGGGGCCTACAGATACGCAGTATTTT. Translation gives CATSAAGGPTDTQYF. The rearrangement joins TRBV24-1 to TRBJ2-3; 9 bases match TRBD2. Per the germline V gene, CDR1 is KGHDR and CDR2 is SFDVKD. Losses at the gene ends were 5 bases for V and 3 bases for J; bases not matched to a gene: 5. There are 15 residues in the CDR3.

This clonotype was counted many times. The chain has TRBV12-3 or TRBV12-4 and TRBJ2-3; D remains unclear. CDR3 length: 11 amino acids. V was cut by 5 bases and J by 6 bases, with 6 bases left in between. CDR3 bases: TGTGCCAGCAGTCCGTGGGATACGCAGTATTTT. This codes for CASSPWDTQYF.

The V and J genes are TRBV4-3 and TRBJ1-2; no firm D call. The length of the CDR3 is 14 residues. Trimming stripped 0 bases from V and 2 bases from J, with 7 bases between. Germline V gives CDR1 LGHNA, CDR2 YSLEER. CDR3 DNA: TGCGCCAGCAGCCAAGAAACAGAGAACTATGGCTACACCTTC. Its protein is CASSQETENYGYTF.

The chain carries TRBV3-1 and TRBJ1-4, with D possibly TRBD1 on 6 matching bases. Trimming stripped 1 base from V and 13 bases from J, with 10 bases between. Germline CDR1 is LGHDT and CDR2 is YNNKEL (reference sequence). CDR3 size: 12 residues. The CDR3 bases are TGTGCCAGCAGCCAAGCGACAGGAGGACTGTTTTTT. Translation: CASSQATGGLFF.

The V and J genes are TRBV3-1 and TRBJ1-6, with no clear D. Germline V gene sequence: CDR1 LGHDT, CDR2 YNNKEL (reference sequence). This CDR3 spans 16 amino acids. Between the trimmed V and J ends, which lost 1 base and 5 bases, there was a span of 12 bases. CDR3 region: CASSQVETWNNSPLHF. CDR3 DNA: TGTGCCAGCAGCCAAGTTGAGACATGGAATAATTCACCCCTCCACTTT. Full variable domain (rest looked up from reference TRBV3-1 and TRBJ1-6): DTAVSQTPKYLVTQMGNDKSIKCEQNLGHDTMYWYKQDSKKFLKIMFSYNNKELIINETVPNRFSPKSPDKAHLNLHINSLELGDSAVYFCASSQVETWNNSPLHFGNGTRLTVT.

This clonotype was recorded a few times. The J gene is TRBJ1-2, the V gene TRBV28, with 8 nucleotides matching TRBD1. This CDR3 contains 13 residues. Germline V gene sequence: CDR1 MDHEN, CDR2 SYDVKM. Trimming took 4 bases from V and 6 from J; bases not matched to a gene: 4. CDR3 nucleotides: TGTGCCAGCAGTTCAGGGGGCGCCGATGGCTACACCTTC. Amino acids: CASSSGGADGYTF.

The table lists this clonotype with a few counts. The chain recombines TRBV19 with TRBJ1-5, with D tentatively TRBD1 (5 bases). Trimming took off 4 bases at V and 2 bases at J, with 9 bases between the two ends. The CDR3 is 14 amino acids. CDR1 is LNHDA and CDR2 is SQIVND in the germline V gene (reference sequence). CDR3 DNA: TGTGCCAGTAGTAGAGGGGAAGGCAATCAGCCCCAGCATTTT. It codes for CASSRGEGNQPQHF.

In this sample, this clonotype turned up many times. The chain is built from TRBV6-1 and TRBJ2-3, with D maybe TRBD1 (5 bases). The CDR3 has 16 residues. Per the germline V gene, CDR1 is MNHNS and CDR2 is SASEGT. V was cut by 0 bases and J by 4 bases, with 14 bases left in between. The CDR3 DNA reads TGTGCCAGCAGTGAAGCGCCTCAGGGTAACTCAGATACGCAGTATTTT. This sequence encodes CASSEAPQGNSDTQYF.

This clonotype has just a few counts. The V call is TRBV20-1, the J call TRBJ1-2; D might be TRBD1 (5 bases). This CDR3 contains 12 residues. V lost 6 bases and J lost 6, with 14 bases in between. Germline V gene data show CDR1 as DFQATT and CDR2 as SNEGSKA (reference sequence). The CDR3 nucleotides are TGCAGTGCATACCTAGGGGTAGATGGCTACACCTTC. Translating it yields CSAYLGVDGYTF.

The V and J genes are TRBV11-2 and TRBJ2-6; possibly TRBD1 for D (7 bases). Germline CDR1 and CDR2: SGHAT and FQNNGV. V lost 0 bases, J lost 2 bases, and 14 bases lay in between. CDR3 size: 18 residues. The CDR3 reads CASSLDPSRGAGANVLTF. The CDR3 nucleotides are TGTGCCAGCAGCTTAGACCCATCCAGGGGGGCTGGGGCCAACGTCCTGACTTTC.

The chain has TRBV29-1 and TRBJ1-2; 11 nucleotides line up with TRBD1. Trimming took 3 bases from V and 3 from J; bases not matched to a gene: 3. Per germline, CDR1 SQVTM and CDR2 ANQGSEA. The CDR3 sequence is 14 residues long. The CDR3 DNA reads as TGCAGCGTTGAGAGGACAGGGGGCTACTATGGCTACACCTTC. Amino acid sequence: CSVERTGGYYGYTF.

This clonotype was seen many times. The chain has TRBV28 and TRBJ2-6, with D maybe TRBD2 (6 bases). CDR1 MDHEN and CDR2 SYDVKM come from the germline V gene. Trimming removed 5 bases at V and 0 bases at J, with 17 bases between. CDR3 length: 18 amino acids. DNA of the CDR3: TGTGCCAGCAGTGAGTCCGGGACTTTAAGCTCTGGGGCCAACGTCCTGACTTTC. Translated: CASSESGTLSSGANVLTF. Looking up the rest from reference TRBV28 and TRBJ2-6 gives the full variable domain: DVKVTQSSRYLVKRTGEKVFLECVQDMDHENMFWYRQDPGLGLRLIYFSYDVKMKEKGDIPEGYSVSREKKERFSLILESASTNQTSMYLCASSESGTLSSGANVLTFGAGSRLTVL.

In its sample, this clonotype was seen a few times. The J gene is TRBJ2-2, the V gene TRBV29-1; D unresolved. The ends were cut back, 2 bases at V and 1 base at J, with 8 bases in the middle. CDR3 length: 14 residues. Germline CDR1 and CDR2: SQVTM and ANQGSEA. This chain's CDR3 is CSVETGWNTGELFF. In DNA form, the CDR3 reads TGCAGCGTTGAAACCGGATGGAACACCGGGGAGCTGTTTTTT.

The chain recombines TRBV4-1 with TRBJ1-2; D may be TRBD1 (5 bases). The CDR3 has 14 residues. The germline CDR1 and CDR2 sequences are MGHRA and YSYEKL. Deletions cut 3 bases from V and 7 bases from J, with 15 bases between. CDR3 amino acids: CASSHRQLLFGYTF. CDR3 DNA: TGCGCCAGCAGCCATAGACAGCTACTATTTGGCTACACCTTC.

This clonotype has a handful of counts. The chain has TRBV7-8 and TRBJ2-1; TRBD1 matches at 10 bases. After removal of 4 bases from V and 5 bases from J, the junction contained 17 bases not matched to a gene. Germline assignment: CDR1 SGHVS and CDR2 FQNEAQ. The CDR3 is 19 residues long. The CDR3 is CASSSLLDRGLLVDNEQFF. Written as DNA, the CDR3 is TGTGCCAGCAGCTCCCTACTGGACAGGGGGTTATTAGTTGACAATGAGCAGTTCTTC.